These 2 T cell receptor beta chains were sequenced from one sample in a study of blood T cells in healthy people across ages. A second PCR, run for about 7 to 11 cycles, used a sample-barcoded 5' primer plus a J-beta primer mix. TCRdb reprocessed the 5' RACE reads with MiXCR, giving one entry per CDR3 protein. The repertoire consists of 550,000 to 750,000 distinct CDR3 sequences, with over 20% occurring once and the leading ten covering 3.6%. The sequencing input was blood. The receptors come from an older man in good health.

The V gene is TRBV25-1, the J gene TRBJ2-1; D call uncertain. Trimming took off 2 bases at V and 9 bases at J, with 11 bases between the two ends. CDR1 and CDR2 from the germline V gene are MGHDK and SYGVNS. The CDR3 runs 13 residues. DNA for the CDR3: TGTGCCAGCAGTGAAACATGGGTAGGTGAGCAGTTCTTC. Its protein is CASSETWVGEQFF.

This clonotype was seen repeatedly, ten times or more. The genes are TRBV18 and TRBJ1-4, with TRBD1 matching 8 bases. With V trimmed by 4 bases and J by 8 bases, 3 bases remained unmatched. The CDR3 spans 13 residues. Germline loops: CDR1 KGHSH, CDR2 LQKENI. CDR3 DNA: TGTGCCAGCTCACAAGGACAGGGCGAAAAACTGTTTTTT. It encodes CASSQGQGEKLFF.